This TCR beta chain is from a study of CD8+ T cells in alopecia areata. The overall study: Those treated were given oral tofacitinib at 5 to 10 mg twice daily. A 6-month period off drug followed tofacitinib, which lasted 6 to 18 months.

Sorting separated CD4+ and CD8+ T cells out of PBMCs. Reverse transcription of extracted RNA yielded cDNA, which provided the sequencing template. Using immunoSEQ multiplex PCR, the repertoire was profiled, and TCRdb retains in-frame clones only, with some absent. Seen here are 45,000 to 70,000 clones, 90% to 97% observed once, and the top ten hold around 25%. Notes on the study in general: It was lesional scalp, especially alopecia totalis/universalis, that showed higher clonality than normal scalp.

As to this clone: Its cognate antigen is unknown.

This CDR3 spans 14 amino acids. Trimming removed 2 bases from V and 1 base from J, with 5 bases in between. Per germline, CDR1 MGHRA and CDR2 YSYEKL. Source: CD8+ T cells sorted from blood, taken at week 0. The genes are TRBV4-1 and TRBJ2-2; the D is unclear. The TCR sequence derives from a human donor with alopecia areata. The CDR3 here is CASSQLMNTGELFF. The CDR3 DNA reads TGCGCCAGCAGCCAACTGATGAACACCGGGGAGCTGTTTTTT.